These T cell receptor beta chains were read from a single sample in a study of sequential checkpoint blockade in melanoma. Some clones are missing from TCRdb's copy, which holds only in-frame ones; the method was immunoSEQ multiplex PCR. The sample records 8,000 to 10,000 clones, 23% being singletons. This specimen consisted of tumor tissue (inferred from file names), obtained from a patient given nivolumab and ipilimumab in sequence. The receptors stem from a human donor with melanoma. CDR3s include the opening cysteine and the closing phenylalanine or tryptophan. Fields, in order: CDR3 protein, J gene, V gene.

CDR3 protein: CASSPRSSYEQYF
J gene: TRBJ2-7
V gene: TRBV4-1

CDR3 protein: CASRLSASSTDTQYF
J gene: TRBJ2-3
V gene: TRBV11-3

CDR3 protein: CASSFTSGGAGDTQYF
J gene: TRBJ2-3
V gene: TRBV5-1

CDR3 protein: CASREERTGEVVAEAFF
J gene: TRBJ1-1
V gene: TRBV19

CDR3 protein: CASSYLTTGDNEQFF
J gene: TRBJ2-1
V gene: TRBV6-8

CDR3 protein: CASSQDAIGTGYQPQHF
J gene: TRBJ1-5
V gene: TRBV4-1

CDR3 protein: CASSPTLNYGYTF
J gene: TRBJ1-2
V gene: TRBV19

CDR3 protein: CASSAGLAGSQETQYF
J gene: TRBJ2-5
V gene: TRBV5-1

CDR3 protein: CASRDTVQETQYF
J gene: TRBJ2-5
V gene: TRBV19

CDR3 protein: CASSLTQTKNIQYF
J gene: TRBJ2-4
V gene: TRBV6-8

CDR3 protein: CASSYHRQLLTDTQYF
J gene: TRBJ2-3
V gene: TRBV6-8

CDR3 protein: CASSYSIAVGGYSSTDTQYF
J gene: TRBJ2-3
V gene: TRBV6-8

CDR3 protein: CAVGGGARPGVSYNEQFF
J gene: TRBJ2-1
V gene: TRBV6-8

CDR3 protein: CASSLGLAGAYNEQFF
J gene: TRBJ2-1
V gene: TRBV28

CDR3 protein: CASSLTQLSTDTQYF
J gene: TRBJ2-3
V gene: TRBV11-3

CDR3 protein: CASGLDRDTPNTF
J gene: TRBJ1-2
V gene: TRBV12-5

CDR3 protein: CASTADREVPYEQYF
J gene: TRBJ2-7
V gene: TRBV12-5

CDR3 protein: CASSLALIAGAHSNNYGYTF
J gene: TRBJ1-2
V gene: TRBV5-1

CDR3 protein: CASNRGTGYGYTF
J gene: TRBJ1-2
V gene: TRBV19

CDR3 protein: CASSLPMARGEQYF
J gene: TRBJ2-7
V gene: TRBV11-3

CDR3 protein: CASTAQNYNEQFF
J gene: TRBJ2-1
V gene: TRBV6-8

CDR3 protein: CASSLAGRDYGYTF
J gene: TRBJ1-2
V gene: TRBV5-1

CDR3 protein: CASKQGNSPLHF
J gene: TRBJ1-6
V gene: TRBV6-8

CDR3 protein: CASSRGRHSSYEQYF
J gene: TRBJ2-7
V gene: TRBV23-1

CDR3 protein: CASSAGAFYNEQFF
J gene: TRBJ2-1
V gene: TRBV9

CDR3 protein: CATSILLWYNEQFF
J gene: TRBJ2-1
V gene: TRBV15

CDR3 protein: CASSSTGGLSPLHF
J gene: TRBJ1-6
V gene: TRBV7-6

CDR3 protein: CASSFPLAGDTDTQYF
J gene: TRBJ2-3
V gene: TRBV7-6

CDR3 protein: CASSQAGALGGELFF
J gene: TRBJ2-2
V gene: TRBV14

CDR3 protein: CASSMTGAFESPLHF
J gene: TRBJ1-6
V gene: TRBV19

CDR3 protein: CASTDYQETQYF
J gene: TRBJ2-5
V gene: TRBV28

CDR3 protein: CASSLGGTPSEQYF
J gene: TRBJ2-7
V gene: TRBV28

CDR3 protein: CASSVGANFGRSHTGELFF
J gene: TRBJ2-2
V gene: TRBV9

CDR3 protein: CASSGTYYGYTF
J gene: TRBJ1-2
V gene: TRBV9

CDR3 protein: CSVSQSSSGNTIYF
J gene: TRBJ1-3
V gene: TRBV29-1

CDR3 protein: CASRRGTGGVVGTEAFF
J gene: TRBJ1-1
V gene: TRBV19

CDR3 protein: CASSLRGGISSTQYF
J gene: TRBJ2-3
V gene: TRBV7-4

CDR3 protein: CASSLVWLAGNIQYF
J gene: TRBJ2-4
V gene: TRBV11-3

CDR3 protein: CASSLVTGDTEAFF
J gene: TRBJ1-1
V gene: TRBV5-1

CDR3 protein: CASSLTIVSSAYEQYF
J gene: TRBJ2-7
V gene: TRBV28

CDR3 protein: CASSDGAGWHQPQHF
J gene: TRBJ1-5
V gene: TRBV6-8

CDR3 protein: CAISESGTDSGANVLTF
J gene: TRBJ2-6
V gene: TRBV10-3

CDR3 protein: CASSPSQRYTGELFF
J gene: TRBJ2-2
V gene: TRBV6-8

CDR3 protein: CASTLRPGQGFGRTEAFF
J gene: TRBJ1-1
V gene: TRBV6-8

CDR3 protein: CASRQINEKLFF
J gene: TRBJ1-4
V gene: TRBV25-1

CDR3 protein: CASSPTGGSNNYGYTF
J gene: TRBJ1-2
V gene: TRBV11-3

CDR3 protein: CASSLAGGLANTEAFF
J gene: TRBJ1-1
V gene: TRBV11-3

CDR3 protein: CASSLHAPLAGYSTDTQYF
J gene: TRBJ2-3
V gene: TRBV9

CDR3 protein: CASSLYAVVDRGDNEQFF
J gene: TRBJ2-1
V gene: TRBV11-3

CDR3 protein: CASGTGTVVYEQYF
J gene: TRBJ2-7
V gene: TRBV6-8

CDR3 protein: CASSGLTDTPTGELFF
J gene: TRBJ2-2
V gene: TRBV11-3

CDR3 protein: CASSYIGGWGEKLFF
J gene: TRBJ1-4
V gene: TRBV6-4

CDR3 protein: CASSESPGGFYYGYTF
J gene: TRBJ1-2
V gene: TRBV10-2

CDR3 protein: CASTQTGGLYEQYF
J gene: TRBJ2-7
V gene: TRBV11-3

CDR3 protein: CASSRPGATDGETQYF
J gene: TRBJ2-5
V gene: TRBV19

CDR3 protein: CASGLGGRYNEQFF
J gene: TRBJ2-1
V gene: TRBV12-5

CDR3 protein: CASSLGTGINQPQHF
J gene: TRBJ1-5
V gene: TRBV11-3

CDR3 protein: CASSQVHTRFYEQYF
J gene: TRBJ2-7
V gene: TRBV14